This T cell receptor (beta chain) stems from a study of T cells after yellow fever vaccination. About this clonotype: Its matching antigen is unknown.

As TCR cDNA was made by 5'RACE template switching, a universal primer site and UMIs were added. TCRdb reprocessed the 5' RACE reads with MiXCR, giving one entry per CDR3 protein. Altogether around 310,000 distinct CDR3 sequences are present, around 4.5% being singletons, with the ten largest covering 15% to 20%. Findings and caveats of the study: Abundant clonotypes from the bulk population could have been carried over as contaminants into FACS-sorted repertoires. CD4 and CD8 compartments shared a small share of clonotypes, likely from convergent recombination. Post-booster samples contained most primary-vaccination clones (approximately 96% CD4, around 90% CD8).

CDR3 length: 15 amino acids. Trimming removed 8 bases from V and 0 bases from J; junction bases left unmatched: 12. CDR1 and CDR2 from the germline V gene are SQVTM and ANQGSEA. The chain combines TRBV29-1 with TRBJ2-5; 7 bases map to TRBD1. The sequence was collected from a man between 18 and 35 years old who received the YFV17D yellow fever vaccine. The sample here was PBMCs, taken 15 days after the yellow fever booster vaccination. CDR3 protein: CSLLVDRANQETQYF. Here the CDR3 DNA reads TGCAGCCTTCTAGTCGACAGGGCCAACCAAGAGACCCAGTACTTC.